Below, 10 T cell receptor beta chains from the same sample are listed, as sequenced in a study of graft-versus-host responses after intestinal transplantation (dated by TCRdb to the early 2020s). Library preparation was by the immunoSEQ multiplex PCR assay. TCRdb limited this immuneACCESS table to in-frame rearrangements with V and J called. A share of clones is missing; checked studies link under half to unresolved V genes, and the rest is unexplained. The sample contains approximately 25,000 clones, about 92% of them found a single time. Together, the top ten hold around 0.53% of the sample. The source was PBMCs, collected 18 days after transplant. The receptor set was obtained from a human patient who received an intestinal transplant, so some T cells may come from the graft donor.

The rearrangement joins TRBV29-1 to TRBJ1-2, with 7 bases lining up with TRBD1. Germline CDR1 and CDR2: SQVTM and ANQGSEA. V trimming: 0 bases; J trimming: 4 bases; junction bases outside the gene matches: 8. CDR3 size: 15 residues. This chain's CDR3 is CSVEDRGGAGYGYTF. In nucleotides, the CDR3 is TGCAGCGTTGAAGATCGAGGGGGCGCGGGCTATGGCTACACCTTC.

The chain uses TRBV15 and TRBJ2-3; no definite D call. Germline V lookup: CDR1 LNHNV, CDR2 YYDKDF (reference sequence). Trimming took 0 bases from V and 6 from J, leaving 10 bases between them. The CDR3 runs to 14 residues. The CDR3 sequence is CATSRDPMVDTQYF. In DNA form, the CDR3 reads TGTGCCACCAGCAGAGATCCTATGGTCGATACGCAGTATTTT.

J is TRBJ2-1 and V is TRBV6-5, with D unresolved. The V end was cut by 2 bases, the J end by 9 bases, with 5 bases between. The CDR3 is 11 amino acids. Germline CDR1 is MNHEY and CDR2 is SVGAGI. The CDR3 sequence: CASSYVGEQFF. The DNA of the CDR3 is TGTGCCAGCAGTTACGTGGGTGAGCAGTTCTTC.

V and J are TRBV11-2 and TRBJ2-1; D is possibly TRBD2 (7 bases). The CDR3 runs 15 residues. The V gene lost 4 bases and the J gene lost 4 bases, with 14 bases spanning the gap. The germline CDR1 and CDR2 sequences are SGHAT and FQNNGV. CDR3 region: CASSWGGPRYNEQFF. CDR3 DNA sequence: TGTGCCAGCAGCTGGGGGGGGCCTAGGTACAATGAGCAGTTCTTC.

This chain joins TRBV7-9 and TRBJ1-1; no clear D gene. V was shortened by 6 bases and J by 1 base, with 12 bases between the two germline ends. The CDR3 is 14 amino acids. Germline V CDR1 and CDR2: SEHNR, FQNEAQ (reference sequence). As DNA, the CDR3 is TGTGCCAGCAGGCCGGCTGTTACGAACACTGAAGCTTTCTTT. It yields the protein CASRPAVTNTEAFF.

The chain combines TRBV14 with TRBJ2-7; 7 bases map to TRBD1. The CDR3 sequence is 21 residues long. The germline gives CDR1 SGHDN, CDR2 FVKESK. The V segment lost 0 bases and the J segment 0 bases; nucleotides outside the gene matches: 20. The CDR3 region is CASSQDLLTGYSGFSSYEQYF. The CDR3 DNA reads TGTGCCAGCAGCCAAGATCTATTGACAGGGTACTCAGGTTTTAGCTCCTACGAGCAGTACTTC. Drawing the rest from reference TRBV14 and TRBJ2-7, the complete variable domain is EAGVTQFPSHSVIEKGQTVTLRCDPISGHDNLYWYRRVMGKEIKFLLHFVKESKQDESGMPNNRFLAERTGGTYSTLKVQPAELEDSGVYFCASSQDLLTGYSGFSSYEQYFGPGTRLTVT.

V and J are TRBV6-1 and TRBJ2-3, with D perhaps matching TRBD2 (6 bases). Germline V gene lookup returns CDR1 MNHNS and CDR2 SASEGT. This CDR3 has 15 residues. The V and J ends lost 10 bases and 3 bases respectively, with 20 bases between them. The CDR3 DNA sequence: TGTGCCACTTCCCTTTCGGGGAGGAGTACAGATACGCAGTATTTT. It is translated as CATSLSGRSTDTQYF.

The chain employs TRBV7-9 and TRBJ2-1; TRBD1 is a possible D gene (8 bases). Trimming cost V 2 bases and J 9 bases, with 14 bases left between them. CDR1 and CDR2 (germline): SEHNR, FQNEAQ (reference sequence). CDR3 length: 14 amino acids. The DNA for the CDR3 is TGTGCCAGCAGCTTACTACAGGGGGGGGGTGAGCAGTTCTTC. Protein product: CASSLLQGGGEQFF.

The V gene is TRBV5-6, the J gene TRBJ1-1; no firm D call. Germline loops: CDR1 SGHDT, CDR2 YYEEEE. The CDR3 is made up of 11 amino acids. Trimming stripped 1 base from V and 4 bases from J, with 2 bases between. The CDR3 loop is CASSLSTEAFF. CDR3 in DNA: TGTGCCAGCAGCTTGTCCACTGAAGCTTTCTTT.

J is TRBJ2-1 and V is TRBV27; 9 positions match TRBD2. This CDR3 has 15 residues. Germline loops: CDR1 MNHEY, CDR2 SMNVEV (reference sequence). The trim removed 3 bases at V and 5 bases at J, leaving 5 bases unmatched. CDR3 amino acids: CASSLNSGGNNEQFF. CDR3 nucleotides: TGTGCCAGCAGTTTGAATAGCGGGGGCAACAATGAGCAGTTCTTC.